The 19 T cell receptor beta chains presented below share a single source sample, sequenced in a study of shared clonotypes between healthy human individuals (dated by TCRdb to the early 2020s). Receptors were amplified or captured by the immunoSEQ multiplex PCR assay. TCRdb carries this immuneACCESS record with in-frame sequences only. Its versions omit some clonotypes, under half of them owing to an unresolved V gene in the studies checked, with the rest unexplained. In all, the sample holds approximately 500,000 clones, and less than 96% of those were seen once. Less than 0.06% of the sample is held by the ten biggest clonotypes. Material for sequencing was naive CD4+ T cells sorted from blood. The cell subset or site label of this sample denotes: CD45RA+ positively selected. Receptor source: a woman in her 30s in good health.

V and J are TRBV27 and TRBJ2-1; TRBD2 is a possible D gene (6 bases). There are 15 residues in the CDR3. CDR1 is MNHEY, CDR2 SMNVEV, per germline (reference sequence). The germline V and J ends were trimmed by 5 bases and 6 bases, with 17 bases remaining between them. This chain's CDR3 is CASSLPGTSINEQFF. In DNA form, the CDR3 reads TGTGCCAGCAGTCTTCCCGGGACTTCTATCAATGAGCAGTTCTTC.

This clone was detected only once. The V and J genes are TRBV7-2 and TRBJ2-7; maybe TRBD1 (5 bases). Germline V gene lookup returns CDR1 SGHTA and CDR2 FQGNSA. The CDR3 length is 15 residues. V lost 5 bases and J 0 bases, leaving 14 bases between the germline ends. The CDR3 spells CASSQSRVSSYEQYF. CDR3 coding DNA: TGTGCCAGCAGCCAGTCCAGGGTTAGCTCCTACGAGCAGTACTTC.

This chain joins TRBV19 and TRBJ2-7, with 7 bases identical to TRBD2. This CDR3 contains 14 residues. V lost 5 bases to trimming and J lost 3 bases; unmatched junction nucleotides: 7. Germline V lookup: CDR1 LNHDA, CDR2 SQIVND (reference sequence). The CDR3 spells CASSVQAGDYEQYF. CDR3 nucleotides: TGTGCCAGTAGTGTTCAGGCGGGAGACTACGAGCAGTACTTC.

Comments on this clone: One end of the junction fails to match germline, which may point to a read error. In DNA form, the CDR3 reads TGTGCCAGCAGGTTAGGGACCGGGACAGGGATTCGCGAGCAGTACTTC. Its translation is CASRLGTGTGIREQYF. The V and J genes are TRBV11-2 and TRBJ2-7; 9 bases map to TRBD1. The germline CDR1 and CDR2 sequences are SGHAT and FQNNGV. This CDR3 contains 16 residues.

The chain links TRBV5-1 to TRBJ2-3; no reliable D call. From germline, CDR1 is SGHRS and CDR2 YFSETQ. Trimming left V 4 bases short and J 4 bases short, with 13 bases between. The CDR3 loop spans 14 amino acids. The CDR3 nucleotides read TGCGCCAGCAGCGTACAAAACCCCGCAGATACGCAGTATTTT. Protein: CASSVQNPADTQYF.

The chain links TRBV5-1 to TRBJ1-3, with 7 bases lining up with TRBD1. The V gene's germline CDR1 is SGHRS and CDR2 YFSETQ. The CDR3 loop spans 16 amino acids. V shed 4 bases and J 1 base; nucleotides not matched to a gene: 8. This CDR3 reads CASSLQGFDSGNTIYF. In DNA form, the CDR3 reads TGCGCCAGCAGCCTACAGGGGTTTGATTCTGGAAACACCATATATTTT.

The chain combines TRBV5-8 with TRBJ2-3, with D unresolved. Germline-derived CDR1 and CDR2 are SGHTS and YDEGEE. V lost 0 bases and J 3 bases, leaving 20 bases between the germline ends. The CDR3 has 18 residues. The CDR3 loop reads CASSLGVMWQPETDTQYF. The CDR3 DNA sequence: TGTGCCAGCAGCTTGGGCGTAATGTGGCAACCCGAGACAGATACGCAGTATTTT.

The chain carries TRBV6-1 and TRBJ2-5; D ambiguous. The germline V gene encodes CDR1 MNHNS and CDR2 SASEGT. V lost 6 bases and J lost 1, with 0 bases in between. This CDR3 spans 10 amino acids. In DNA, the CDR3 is TGTGCCAGCAGCCAAGAGACCCAGTACTTC. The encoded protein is CASSQETQYF.

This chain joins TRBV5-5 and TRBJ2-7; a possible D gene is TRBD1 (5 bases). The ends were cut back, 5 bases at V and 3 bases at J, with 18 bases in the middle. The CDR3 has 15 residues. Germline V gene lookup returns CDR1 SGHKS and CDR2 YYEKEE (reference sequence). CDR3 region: CASSVLGQERYEQYF. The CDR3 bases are TGTGCCAGCAGTGTGTTGGGGCAGGAACGCTACGAGCAGTACTTC. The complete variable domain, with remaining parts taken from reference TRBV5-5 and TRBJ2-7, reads DAGVTQSPTHLIKTRGQQVTLRCSPISGHKSVSWYQQVLGQGPQFIFQYYEKEERGRGNFPDRFSARQFPNYSSELNVNALLLGDSALYLCASSVLGQERYEQYFGPGTRLTVT.

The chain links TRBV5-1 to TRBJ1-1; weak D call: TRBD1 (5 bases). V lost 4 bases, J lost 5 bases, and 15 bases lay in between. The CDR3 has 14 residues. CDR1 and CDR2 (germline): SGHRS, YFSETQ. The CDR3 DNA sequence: TGCGCCAGCAGCCCTGGGCAGGGAGGAACTGAAGCTTTCTTT. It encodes CASSPGQGGTEAFF.

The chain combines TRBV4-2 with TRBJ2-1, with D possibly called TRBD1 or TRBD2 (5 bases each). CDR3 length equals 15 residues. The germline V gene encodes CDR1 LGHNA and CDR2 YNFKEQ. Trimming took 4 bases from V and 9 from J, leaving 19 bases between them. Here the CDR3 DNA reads TGTGCCAGCAGCCCAGGGCGACTATCCCCCACTGAGCAGTTCTTC. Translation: CASSPGRLSPTEQFF.

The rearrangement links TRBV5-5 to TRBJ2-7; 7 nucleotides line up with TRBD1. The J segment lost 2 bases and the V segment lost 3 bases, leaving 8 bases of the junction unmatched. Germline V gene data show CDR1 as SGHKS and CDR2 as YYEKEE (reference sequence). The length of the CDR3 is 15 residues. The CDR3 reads CASSSSTGHPYEQYF. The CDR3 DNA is TGTGCCAGCAGCTCATCGACAGGGCACCCCTACGAGCAGTACTTC.

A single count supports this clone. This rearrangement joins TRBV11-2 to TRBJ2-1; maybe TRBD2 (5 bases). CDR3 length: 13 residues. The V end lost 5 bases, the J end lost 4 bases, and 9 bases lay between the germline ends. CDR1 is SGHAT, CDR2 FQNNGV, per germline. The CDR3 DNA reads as TGTGCCAGCAGCGGGAGTGGGTACAATGAGCAGTTCTTC. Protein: CASSGSGYNEQFF.

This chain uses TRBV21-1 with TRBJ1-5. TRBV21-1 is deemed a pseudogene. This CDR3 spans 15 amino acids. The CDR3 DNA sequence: TGTGCCAGCAGCAACCAGATCGGAGGCGATCAGCCCCAGCATTTT. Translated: CASSNQIGGDQPQHF.

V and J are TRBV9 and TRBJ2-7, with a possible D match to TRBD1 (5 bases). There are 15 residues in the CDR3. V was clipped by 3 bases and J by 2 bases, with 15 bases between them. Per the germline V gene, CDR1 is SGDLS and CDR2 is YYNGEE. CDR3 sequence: CASSGRRGNTYEQYF. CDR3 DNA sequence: TGTGCCAGCAGCGGTCGTAGGGGAAACACCTACGAGCAGTACTTC.

The CDR3 nucleotides read TGTGCCAGCAGTGAGGCTAGCGACGAGCAGTACTTC. Translation: CASSEASDEQYF. The chain recombines TRBV2 with TRBJ2-7; perhaps TRBD2 as D (6 bases). CDR1 is SNHLY, CDR2 FYNNEI, per germline. V shed 3 bases and J shed 5 bases, with 8 bases lying between them. The CDR3 length is 12 residues.

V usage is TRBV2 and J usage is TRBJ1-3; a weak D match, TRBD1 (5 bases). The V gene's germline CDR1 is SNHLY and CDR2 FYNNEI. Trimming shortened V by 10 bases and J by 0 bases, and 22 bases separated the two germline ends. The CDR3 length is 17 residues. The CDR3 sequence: CATRPGRPGGSGNTIYF. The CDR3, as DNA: TGTGCCACAAGACCCGGGAGGCCGGGGGGCTCTGGAAACACCATATATTTT.

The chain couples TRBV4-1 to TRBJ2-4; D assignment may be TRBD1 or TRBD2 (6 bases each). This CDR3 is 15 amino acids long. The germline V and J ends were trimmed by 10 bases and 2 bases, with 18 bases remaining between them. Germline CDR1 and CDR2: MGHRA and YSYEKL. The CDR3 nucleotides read TGCGCCACCTCGGGGGCCCTATGGACCAAAAACATTCAGTACTTC. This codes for CATSGALWTKNIQYF.

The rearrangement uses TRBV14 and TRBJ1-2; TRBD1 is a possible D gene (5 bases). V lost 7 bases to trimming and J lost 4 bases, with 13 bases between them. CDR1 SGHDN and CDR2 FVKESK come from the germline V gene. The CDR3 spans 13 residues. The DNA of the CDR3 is TGTGCCAGCATGAAGGGGACGGGCTATGGCTACACCTTC. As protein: CASMKGTGYGYTF.